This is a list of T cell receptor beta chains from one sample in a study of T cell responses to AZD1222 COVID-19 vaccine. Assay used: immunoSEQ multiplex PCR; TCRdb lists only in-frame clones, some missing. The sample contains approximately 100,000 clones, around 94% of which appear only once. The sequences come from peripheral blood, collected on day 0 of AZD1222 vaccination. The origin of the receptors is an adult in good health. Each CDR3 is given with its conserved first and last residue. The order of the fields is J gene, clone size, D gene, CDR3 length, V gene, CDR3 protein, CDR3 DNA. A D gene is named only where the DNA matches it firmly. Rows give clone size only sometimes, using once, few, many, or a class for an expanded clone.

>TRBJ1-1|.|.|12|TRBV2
CASSVLRTEAFF
TGTGCCAGCAGTGTCCTACGGACTGAAGCTTTCTTT
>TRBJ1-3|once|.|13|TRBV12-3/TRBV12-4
CASSLTAGNTIYF
TGTGCCAGCAGTTTGACGGCTGGAAACACCATATATTTT
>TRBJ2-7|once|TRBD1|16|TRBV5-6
CASSQEDRGLLNEQYF
TGTGCCAGCAGCCAAGAGGACAGGGGGCTATTGAACGAGCAGTACTTC
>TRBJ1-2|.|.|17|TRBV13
CASSLRSGHLRLYGYTF
TGTGCCAGCAGCCTAAGGTCGGGACACCTCAGACTCTATGGCTACACCTTC
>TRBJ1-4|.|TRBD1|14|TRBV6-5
CASMKSGGVEKLFF
TGTGCCAGCATGAAGTCAGGGGGCGTTGAAAAACTGTTTTTT
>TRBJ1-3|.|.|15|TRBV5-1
CASSLGPTSGNTIYF
TGCGCCAGCAGCTTGGGACCGACCTCTGGAAACACCATATATTTT
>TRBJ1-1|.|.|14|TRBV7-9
CASSSQQGNTEAFF
TGTGCCAGCAGCTCGCAGCAAGGTAACACTGAAGCTTTCTTT
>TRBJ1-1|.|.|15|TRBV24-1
CATSDSSSGNTEAFF
TGTGCCACCAGTGATTCTTCAAGCGGGAACACTGAAGCTTTCTTT
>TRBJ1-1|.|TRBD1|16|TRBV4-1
CASSPGTADMNTEAFF
TGCGCCAGCAGCCCGGGGACAGCAGACATGAACACTGAAGCTTTCTTT
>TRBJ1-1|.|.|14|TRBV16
CASSRVMGKSEAFF
TGTGCCAGCAGCCGAGTTATGGGGAAGTCTGAAGCTTTCTTT
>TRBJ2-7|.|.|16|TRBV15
CATSRDLTGSSYEQYF
TGTGCCACCAGCAGAGATCTAACAGGGAGCTCCTACGAGCAGTACTTC
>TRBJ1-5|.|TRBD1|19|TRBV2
CASSESRDRALHSNQPQHF
TGTGCCAGCAGTGAGTCTCGGGACAGGGCGCTTCATAGCAATCAGCCCCAGCATTTT
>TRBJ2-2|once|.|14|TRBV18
CASSPDNRAGELFF
TGTGCCAGCTCACCGGATAACAGAGCCGGGGAGCTGTTTTTT
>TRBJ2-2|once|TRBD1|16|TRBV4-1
CASSPPGQGRTGELFF
TGCGCCAGCAGCCCCCCGGGACAGGGAAGAACCGGGGAGCTGTTTTTT
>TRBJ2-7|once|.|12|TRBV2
CASRAGRTRQYF
TGTGCCAGCAGAGCCGGGCGTACCCGGCAGTACTTC
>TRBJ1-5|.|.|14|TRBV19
CASSIRRGNQPQHF
TGTGCCAGTAGTATTCGGCGAGGCAATCAGCCCCAGCATTTT
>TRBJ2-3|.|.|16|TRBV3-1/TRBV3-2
CASSQEFGQNTDTQYF
TGTGCCAGCAGCCAAGAATTTGGACAGAACACAGATACGCAGTATTTT
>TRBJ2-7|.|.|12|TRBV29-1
CSVEMGFDEQYF
TGCAGCGTTGAGATGGGATTTGACGAGCAGTACTTC
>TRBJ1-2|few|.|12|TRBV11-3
CASSSGAGGYTF
TGTGCCAGCTCCTCGGGGGCGGGTGGCTACACCTTC
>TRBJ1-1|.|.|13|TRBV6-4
CASSLFMNTEAFF
TGTGCCAGCAGTTTATTTATGAACACTGAAGCTTTCTTT
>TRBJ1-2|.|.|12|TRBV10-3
CAISESKGGYTF
TGTGCCATCAGTGAGTCAAAAGGAGGCTACACCTTC
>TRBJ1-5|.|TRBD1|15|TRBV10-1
CASSDLGQGSQPQHF
TGCGCCAGCAGTGACCTGGGACAGGGTAGTCAGCCCCAGCATTTT
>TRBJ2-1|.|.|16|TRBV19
CASSVSQGEPYNEQFF
TGTGCCAGTAGTGTTTCCCAGGGAGAACCCTACAATGAGCAGTTCTTC
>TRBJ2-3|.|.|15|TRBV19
CASSNPGRSTDTQYF
TGTGCCAGTAGTAACCCAGGCAGGAGCACAGATACGCAGTATTTT
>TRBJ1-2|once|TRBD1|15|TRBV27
CASSLLPGGALGYTF
TGTGCCAGCAGTTTATTGCCAGGGGGCGCGCTCGGCTACACCTTC
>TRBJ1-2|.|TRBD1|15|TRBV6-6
CASSRSGTGAGGYTF
TGTGCCAGCAGTCGATCCGGGACAGGGGCTGGTGGCTACACCTTC
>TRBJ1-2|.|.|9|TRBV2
CASTPSNTF
TGTGCCAGCACGCCGAGTAACACCTTC
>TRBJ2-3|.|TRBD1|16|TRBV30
CAWSRGGTGGTDTQYF
TGTGCCTGGAGCCGGGGGGGGACAGGGGGCACAGATACGCAGTATTTT
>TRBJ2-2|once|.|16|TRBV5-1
CASSLAISANTGELFF
TGCGCCAGCAGCTTGGCCATCAGTGCGAACACCGGGGAGCTGTTTTTT
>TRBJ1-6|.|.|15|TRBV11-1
CASSLRRGANSPLHF
TGTGCCAGCAGCTTACGTCGGGGGGCGAATTCACCCCTCCACTTT
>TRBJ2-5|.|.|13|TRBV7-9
CAGLGRSQETQYF
TGTGCCGGACTTGGACGGAGCCAAGAGACCCAGTACTTC
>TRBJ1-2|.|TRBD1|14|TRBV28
CASSYGQGAYGYTF
TGTGCCAGCAGTTATGGGCAGGGGGCGTATGGCTACACCTTC
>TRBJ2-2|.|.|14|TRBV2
CASIGPRGSGELFF
TGTGCCAGCATAGGTCCCCGAGGCAGCGGGGAGCTGTTTTTT
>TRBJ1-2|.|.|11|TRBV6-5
CASSYGAGYTF
TGTGCCAGCAGTTACGGGGCTGGCTACACCTTC
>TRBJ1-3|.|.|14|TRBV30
CAWSSGRTGNTIYF
TGTGCCTGGAGTTCTGGCAGGACTGGAAACACCATATATTTT
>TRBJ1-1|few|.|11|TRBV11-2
CASSLDPGAFF
TGTGCCAGCAGCTTAGATCCCGGAGCTTTCTTT
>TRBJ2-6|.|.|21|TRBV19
CASIGRQGAAYGDSGANVLTF
TGTGCCAGTATCGGGAGGCAGGGGGCGGCCTACGGGGACTCTGGGGCCAACGTCCTGACTTTC
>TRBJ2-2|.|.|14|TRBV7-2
CASGRIMNTGELFF
TGTGCCAGCGGTCGCATAATGAACACCGGGGAGCTGTTTTTT
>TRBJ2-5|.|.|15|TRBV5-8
CASSSGKRSQETQYF
TGTGCCAGCAGCTCCGGGAAGCGGTCGCAAGAGACCCAGTACTTC
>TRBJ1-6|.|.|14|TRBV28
CASSSHQNNSPLHF
TGTGCCAGCAGCTCACATCAAAATAATTCACCCCTCCACTTT
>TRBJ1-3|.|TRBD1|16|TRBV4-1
CASSQAQGALRNTIYF
TGCGCCAGCAGCCAAGCTCAGGGGGCGCTTAGAAACACCATATATTTT
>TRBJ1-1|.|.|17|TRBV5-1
CASSLTGVQVMNTEAFF
TGCGCCAGCAGCTTAACGGGTGTACAGGTTATGAACACTGAAGCTTTCTTT
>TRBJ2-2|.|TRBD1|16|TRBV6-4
CASSDSGTANTGELFF
TGTGCCAGCAGTGATTCCGGGACAGCGAACACCGGGGAGCTGTTTTTT
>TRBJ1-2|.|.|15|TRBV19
CASNRGRTVNYGYTF
TGTGCCAGTAACCGCGGACGGACAGTTAACTATGGCTACACCTTC
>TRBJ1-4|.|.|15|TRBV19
CASSIAGATNEKLFF
TGTGCCAGTAGTATCGCGGGGGCAACTAATGAAAAACTGTTTTTT
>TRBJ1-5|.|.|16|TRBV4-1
CASSQSFGFNNQPQHF
TGCGCCAGCAGCCAGTCTTTCGGATTTAACAATCAGCCCCAGCATTTT
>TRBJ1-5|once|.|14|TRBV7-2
CASSLQGSNQPQHF
TGTGCCAGCAGCTTACAAGGGAGCAATCAGCCCCAGCATTTT
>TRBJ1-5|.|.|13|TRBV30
CAWNEDSNQPQHF
TGTGCCTGGAATGAGGATAGCAATCAGCCCCAGCATTTT
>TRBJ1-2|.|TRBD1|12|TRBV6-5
CASSSRQGGYTF
TGTGCCAGCAGTTCCCGACAGGGCGGCTACACCTTC
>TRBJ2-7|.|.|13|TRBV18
CASSPSEFGEQYF
TGTGCCAGCTCACCATCCGAGTTCGGCGAGCAGTACTTC